What follows are 16 T cell receptor beta chains derived from one specimen sequenced in a study of T-cell memory formation after mild COVID-19. Via MiXCR, TCRdb re-called the 5' RACE reads, giving one row per CDR3 protein. The table shows some 490,000 distinct CDR3 sequences, with around a sixth occurring only once. The sequenced material came from PBMCs or a T cell subset sorted from them (not recorded which). These receptors were taken from an adult woman who had mild COVID-19 (a few samples of this study predate the infection). Cell type and time point are not known.

The CDR3, as DNA: TGTGCCAGCAGCCAACGACTAGCGGGAGGTTACTACAATGAGCAGTTCTTC. It specifies CASSQRLAGGYYNEQFF. The V and J genes are TRBV14 and TRBJ2-1; 13 bases are a match to TRBD2. Losses at the gene ends were 2 bases for V and 3 bases for J; bases not matched to a gene: 4. Germline CDR1 is SGHDN and CDR2 is FVKESK. This CDR3 comprises 17 residues.

V and J are TRBV5-8 and TRBJ2-7, with D uncertain. This CDR3 is 13 amino acids long. Looked up from germline, CDR1 is SGHTS and CDR2 is YDEGEE. V shed 0 bases and J shed 7 bases, with 11 bases lying between them. The CDR3 DNA reads TGTGCCAGCAGCTTGGCGATGAGTATGGAGCAGTACTTC. Protein product: CASSLAMSMEQYF.

This clonotype has only a few counts. The chain employs TRBV7-3 and TRBJ1-5; 7 bases agree with TRBD1. The CDR3 runs 16 residues. J lost 3 bases, V lost 4 bases, and 9 bases had no gene match. Looked up from germline, CDR1 is SGHTA and CDR2 is FQGTGA. CDR3: CASSYPPGTDNQPQHF. CDR3 DNA sequence: TGTGCCAGCAGCTATCCCCCGGGGACAGACAATCAGCCCCAGCATTTT.

This clonotype came up a few times. This chain joins TRBV7-3 and TRBJ2-3; 7 nucleotides align to TRBD2. Germline V gene sequence: CDR1 SGHTA, CDR2 FQGTGA. The CDR3 runs to 14 residues. V was clipped by 2 bases and J by 5 bases; unmatched bases: 4. CDR3 nucleotide sequence: TGTGCCAGCAGCTTAGGCGGGAGTGGAGATACGCAGTATTTT. This gives the protein CASSLGGSGDTQYF. Full variable domain (outside the CDR3, taken from reference TRBV7-3 and TRBJ2-3): GAGVSQTPSNKVTEKGKYVELRCDPISGHTALYWYRQSLGQGPEFLIYFQGTGAADDSGLPNDRFFAVRPEGSVSTLKIQRTERGDSAVYLCASSLGGSGDTQYFGPGTRLTVL.

This clonotype was seen more than once but under ten times. This chain connects TRBV12-3 or TRBV12-4 to TRBJ1-1; 9 nucleotides line up with TRBD1. The CDR3 length is 15 residues. After removal of 6 bases from V and 4 bases from J, the junction contained 9 bases not matched to a gene. This CDR3 reads CASSLRQTGGTEAFF. CDR3 nucleotides: TGTGCCAGCAGCCTTAGACAGACAGGGGGCACTGAAGCTTTCTTT.

The V gene is TRBV20-1, the J gene TRBJ1-2, with 11 positions matching TRBD1. In germline, CDR1 is DFQATT, CDR2 SNEGSKA (reference sequence). The CDR3 is 15 residues long. J lost 6 bases, V lost 0 bases, and 6 bases had no gene match. The CDR3 protein is CSARDPGQGADGYTF. The CDR3 nucleotides read TGCAGTGCTAGAGATCCCGGACAGGGGGCGGATGGCTACACCTTC.

The rearrangement joins TRBV5-1 to TRBJ2-1, with 7 bases that match TRBD1. Trimming removed 4 bases from V and 9 bases from J; junction bases left unmatched: 7. This CDR3 contains 13 residues. Germline CDR1 and CDR2: SGHRS and YFSETQ. The CDR3 nucleotides read TGCGCCAGCAGCCACGACAGGGTTGGTGAGCAGTTCTTC. Translating gives CASSHDRVGEQFF.

Of note for this clonotype: One end of the junction is discordant with germline, which a read error may explain. The gene calls are TRBV6-2 or TRBV6-3 and TRBJ2-2; D is unresolved. CDR3 length equals 14 residues. Germline CDR1 MNHEY, CDR2 SVGEGT. In DNA, the CDR3 is TGTGCCAGGAGTTATACGACTCATACCGGGGAGCTGTTTTTT. Translated: CARSYTTHTGELFF.

The chain links TRBV2 to TRBJ1-5; unclear D gene. Trimming cost V 2 bases and J 0 bases, with 14 bases left between them. The length of the CDR3 is 17 residues. The germline CDR1 and CDR2 sequences are SNHLY and FYNNEI. The CDR3 DNA follows: TGTGCCAGCAGTGAAAAGTGGGATATCTATAGCAATCAGCCCCAGCATTTT. Translating gives CASSEKWDIYSNQPQHF.

The chain is built from TRBV18 and TRBJ2-3; 7 bases match TRBD1. The CDR3 contains 17 residues. Germline CDR1 KGHSH, CDR2 LQKENI. With V trimmed by 1 base and J by 4 bases, 11 bases remained unmatched. The CDR3 protein is CASSPRVIEGAADTQYF. DNA for the CDR3: TGTGCCAGCTCACCACGGGTGATAGAGGGGGCCGCAGATACGCAGTATTTT. The complete variable domain, with remaining parts taken from reference TRBV18 and TRBJ2-3, reads NAGVMQNPRHLVRRRGQEARLRCSPMKGHSHVYWYRQLPEEGLKFMVYLQKENIIDESGMPKERFSAEFPKEGPSILRIQQVVRGDSAAYFCASSPRVIEGAADTQYFGPGTRLTVL.

This clonotype occurred many times. The gene calls are TRBV12-3 or TRBV12-4 and TRBJ2-7; D is possibly TRBD1 (6 bases). Trimming left V 4 bases short and J 6 bases short, with 10 bases between. The CDR3 has 12 residues. The CDR3 bases are TGTGCCAGCAGTTCAACAGGGTGCGAGCAGTACTTC. This codes for CASSSTGCEQYF.

This clonotype was picked up a small number of times. V is TRBV20-1 and J is TRBJ2-7; D uncertain. This CDR3 contains 14 residues. Trimming pared 1 base from V and 2 bases from J, leaving 12 bases between. CDR1 is DFQATT and CDR2 is SNEGSKA in the germline V gene (reference sequence). CDR3 nucleotide sequence: TGCAGTGCTAGAGCCCGGTTGGAGACCTACGAGCAGTACTTC. Translation: CSARARLETYEQYF.

This chain connects TRBV5-1 to TRBJ2-1; TRBD2 agrees at 9 bases. The V and J ends lost 0 bases and 6 bases, in that order; junction bases with no gene match: 13. The CDR3 runs 18 residues. CDR1 and CDR2 (germline): SGHRS, YFSETQ. CDR3 amino acids: CASSLGASGMRFVNEQFF. The DNA for the CDR3 is TGCGCCAGCAGCTTGGGGGCTAGCGGGATGAGGTTCGTCAATGAGCAGTTCTTC.

This clonotype has only a few counts. The J gene is TRBJ2-7, the V gene TRBV10-3, with D maybe TRBD1 (6 bases). The V end lost 8 bases, the J end lost 2 bases, and 13 bases lay between the germline ends. Germline V lookup: CDR1 ENHRY, CDR2 SYGVKD. The CDR3 contains 13 residues. CDR3 bases: TGTGCCATCGCAACTGGGACAACCTACGAGCAGTACTTC. Translated, it gives CAIATGTTYEQYF.

There are a few counts of this clonotype. The V gene is TRBV5-4, the J gene TRBJ2-5; 9 bases match TRBD1. The CDR3 loop spans 15 amino acids. Trimming removed 7 bases from V and 3 bases from J; junction bases left unmatched: 10. In germline, CDR1 is SGHNT, CDR2 YYREEE (reference sequence). DNA of the CDR3: TGTGCCAGCGGGGACGCAGGACAGGGGAAAGAGACCCAGTACTTC. Protein: CASGDAGQGKETQYF.

The sample holds many counts of this clonotype. The chain combines TRBV12-3 or TRBV12-4 with TRBJ2-1; 10 nucleotides align to TRBD1. The CDR3 is made up of 14 amino acids. V was pared by 5 bases and J by 5 bases, with 3 bases of the junction left unmatched. CDR3 loop: CASSAGTGDNEQFF. The CDR3 DNA reads TGTGCCAGCAGTGCCGGGACAGGGGACAATGAGCAGTTCTTC.